The 26 T cell receptor beta chains reported below all come from one sample, sequenced in a study of shared clonotypes between healthy human individuals. The protocol was immunoSEQ multiplex PCR, while the TCRdb copy is restricted to in-frame clones and leaves out a portion. Among roughly 500,000 clones listed, less than 85% were seen once. The sequencing sample was made of PBMCs. Receptors were obtained from a woman between 35 and 50 years old in good health. Some clones in this sample may be carry-over from other donors' samples.

The genes are TRBV27 and TRBJ2-7, with 12 bases fitting TRBD2. Germline CDR1 MNHEY, CDR2 SMNVEV (reference sequence). V lost 5 bases, J lost 2 bases, and 13 bases stayed unmatched. This CDR3 has 18 amino acids. CDR3: CASSPLAGGPAGPYEQYF. DNA of the CDR3: TGTGCCAGCAGTCCGCTAGCGGGAGGGCCTGCGGGGCCCTACGAGCAGTACTTC.

The rearrangement joins TRBV7-3 to TRBJ2-3, with D unresolved. The CDR3 runs 13 residues. The germline V gene encodes CDR1 SGHTA and CDR2 FQGTGA. V dropped 10 bases and J dropped 4 bases, with 15 bases sitting between them. CDR3 region: CATPPRASDTQYF. CDR3 DNA sequence: TGTGCCACCCCACCCCGGGCCTCAGATACGCAGTATTTT.

This chain links TRBV19 with TRBJ2-3, with unresolved D. In germline, CDR1 is LNHDA, CDR2 SQIVND (reference sequence). V lost 4 bases to trimming and J lost 6 bases, with 11 bases between them. The CDR3 has 13 residues. The CDR3 bases are TGTGCCAGTAGTAAGACCCATTCGGATACGCAGTATTTT. Translated: CASSKTHSDTQYF.

This clone has a handful of counts. J is TRBJ1-1 and V is TRBV2; TRBD1 might be the D (5 bases). V was cut by 6 bases and J by 4 bases, with 12 bases left in between. The CDR3 length is 13 residues. The germline V gene has CDR1 SNHLY and CDR2 FYNNEI. The CDR3 is CASSTGVFTEAFF. The CDR3 DNA sequence: TGTGCCAGCAGCACGGGGGTTTTCACTGAAGCTTTCTTT.

The genes are TRBV5-4 and TRBJ2-2; D gene uncertain. The CDR3 is 16 residues long. Germline CDR1 reads SGHNT; CDR2 reads YYREEE (reference sequence). Trimming left V 0 bases short and J 5 bases short, with 14 bases between. This chain's CDR3 is CASSLVSTSRTGELFF. The CDR3 coding sequence is TGTGCCAGCAGCTTGGTGTCAACATCCCGAACCGGGGAGCTGTTTTTT.

This clone came up once. The chain carries TRBV5-1 and TRBJ1-3; 10 nucleotides line up with TRBD1. The germline CDR1 and CDR2 sequences are SGHRS and YFSETQ. V lost 3 bases to trimming and J lost 0 bases; unmatched junction nucleotides: 15. This CDR3 contains 20 residues. The CDR3 DNA is TGCGCCAGCAGCTCCGACGGCCCGGGACAGGGGTATACCTCTGGAAACACCATATATTTT. Protein product: CASSSDGPGQGYTSGNTIYF.

The count of this clone is one. The rearrangement uses TRBV5-4 and TRBJ2-1; 11 positions match TRBD2. V lost 4 bases and J lost 5; bases outside the gene matches: 2. Germline V gene sequence: CDR1 SGHNT, CDR2 YYREEE (reference sequence). The CDR3 contains 14 residues. The CDR3: CASSPTSGNNEQFF. The CDR3 nucleotides are TGTGCCAGCAGCCCGACTAGCGGGAACAATGAGCAGTTCTTC.

This clone was observed a single time. This chain uses TRBV6-4 with TRBJ2-7, with 8 bases fitting TRBD1. Germline V gene data show CDR1 as MRHNA and CDR2 as SNTAGT. Trimming removed 6 bases from V and 1 base from J; junction bases left unmatched: 5. The CDR3 runs to 14 residues. In DNA form, the CDR3 reads TGTGCCAGCAGGAGGGACAGGACGTCCTACGAGCAGTACTTC. This translates into CASRRDRTSYEQYF.

The V gene is TRBV7-6, the J gene TRBJ2-5; 8 positions match TRBD1. The CDR3 extends over 15 amino acids. The germline V gene has CDR1 SGHVS and CDR2 FNYEAQ. V gave up 2 bases and J gave up 0 bases; unmatched junction bases: 2. The chain's CDR3 is CASSLRTGYQETQYF. CDR3 DNA sequence: TGTGCCAGCAGCTTAAGGACAGGGTACCAAGAGACCCAGTACTTC.

V and J are TRBV5-4 and TRBJ1-2, with a weak D call TRBD1 (5 bases). V was cut by 6 bases and J by 5 bases, with 14 bases left in between. The CDR3 sequence is 13 residues long. Germline CDR1 SGHNT, CDR2 YYREEE (reference sequence). The CDR3 here is CASTPGGGYGYTF. The CDR3 DNA reads TGTGCCAGCACCCCGGGGGGGGGTTATGGCTACACCTTC.

The chain links TRBV7-9 to TRBJ1-1; perhaps TRBD1 as D (5 bases). Deletions cut 5 bases from V and 0 bases from J, with 16 bases between. The germline CDR1 and CDR2 sequences are SEHNR and FQNEAQ (reference sequence). The CDR3 runs 16 residues. The CDR3 coding sequence is TGTGCCAGCAGCCGAGGTTTAGGGGCCATGAACACTGAAGCTTTCTTT. This sequence encodes CASSRGLGAMNTEAFF.

The J gene is TRBJ2-2, the V gene TRBV28, with TRBD2 identical over 8 bases. CDR1 is MDHEN and CDR2 is SYDVKM in the germline V gene. Trimming cost V 6 bases and J 5 bases; bases outside gene matches: 8. This CDR3 is 15 amino acids long. The CDR3 DNA is TGTGCCAGCAGCCCGGGGGGGAGCGGGACCGGGGAGCTGTTTTTT. It encodes CASSPGGSGTGELFF.

This clone was observed a single time. The genes are TRBV6-6 and TRBJ1-2; 11 bases are shared with TRBD1. The junction had 3 bases not matched to a gene; V was cut back by 4 bases and J by 5 bases. This CDR3 is built from 14 residues. Germline lookup yields CDR1 MNHNY and CDR2 SVGAGI (reference sequence). The CDR3 region is CASSSGTGGYGYTF. Written as DNA, the CDR3 is TGTGCCAGCAGTTCCGGGACAGGGGGTTATGGCTACACCTTC.

The chain couples TRBV27 to TRBJ2-3; TRBD1 matches at 11 bases. The CDR3 sequence is 14 residues long. CDR1 and CDR2 from the germline V gene are MNHEY and SMNVEV (reference sequence). V was pared by 5 bases and J by 5 bases, with 3 bases of the junction left unmatched. The CDR3, as DNA: TGTGCCAGCAGTGGACAGGGGGCAGTAGATACGCAGTATTTT. This encodes CASSGQGAVDTQYF.

The rearrangement links TRBV28 to TRBJ2-3; unclear D gene. Germline V gene data show CDR1 as MDHEN and CDR2 as SYDVKM. The CDR3 contains 12 residues. V shed 5 bases and J shed 4 bases, with 7 bases lying between them. The CDR3 region is CASSPPADTQYF. CDR3 coding DNA: TGTGCCAGCAGTCCCCCGGCAGATACGCAGTATTTT.

The chain recombines TRBV28 with TRBJ1-2; unclear D gene. Germline values: CDR1 MDHEN, CDR2 SYDVKM. CDR3 length: 15 residues. V was trimmed by 3 bases and J by 2 bases, leaving 13 bases between them. The CDR3 DNA reads TGTGCCAGCAGTTTTGGGTCCTTCGGAAACTATGGCTACACCTTC. Amino acids: CASSFGSFGNYGYTF.

The chain couples TRBV6-5 to TRBJ1-5; a weak D match, TRBD1 (6 bases). Germline-derived CDR1 and CDR2 are MNHEY and SVGAGI. Between the trimmed V and J ends, which lost 6 bases and 4 bases, there was a span of 10 bases. The CDR3 has 13 residues. CDR3 loop: CASSSTGNQPQHF. CDR3 DNA sequence: TGTGCCAGCAGCAGTACAGGGAATCAGCCCCAGCATTTT.

This rearrangement joins TRBV18 to TRBJ2-1, with TRBD1 as a possible D gene (6 bases). The CDR3 covers 15 residues. Trimming left V 3 bases short and J 8 bases short, with 17 bases between. Germline CDR1 KGHSH, CDR2 LQKENI. CDR3 region: CASSPYRDEFDEQFF. CDR3 coding DNA: TGTGCCAGCTCACCCTACAGGGATGAGTTTGATGAGCAGTTCTTC.

The chain joins TRBV27 to TRBJ1-4, with TRBD1 identical over 8 bases. Unmatched junction bases numbered 12, after V lost 5 bases and J lost 7 bases. Germline V gene sequence: CDR1 MNHEY, CDR2 SMNVEV (reference sequence). This CDR3 has 16 residues. CDR3 sequence reads: CASSTPSGGTGEKLFF. In DNA form, the CDR3 reads TGTGCCAGCAGTACCCCTTCAGGGGGCACGGGTGAAAAACTGTTTTTT.

This clone is a singleton in its sample. V usage is TRBV29-1 and J usage is TRBJ2-1; 9 bases fit TRBD1. The germline V gene has CDR1 SQVTM and CDR2 ANQGSEA. The CDR3 has 14 residues. Losses at the gene ends were 2 bases for V and 6 bases for J; bases not matched to a gene: 5. The CDR3 coding sequence is TGCAGCGTTGAACAGGGACAGGGCGGCAATGAGCAGTTCTTC. Translated: CSVEQGQGGNEQFF.

The V gene is TRBV28, the J gene TRBJ1-4, with D tentatively TRBD1 (6 bases). The germline CDR1 and CDR2 sequences are MDHEN and SYDVKM. The CDR3 runs 15 residues. The V end was cut by 6 bases, the J end by 3 bases, with 14 bases between. The CDR3 is CASRTQGGSNEKLFF. The CDR3 nucleotides read TGTGCCAGCAGGACACAGGGAGGCTCTAATGAAAAACTGTTTTTT.

This clone appeared once. V gene TRBV9 combines with J gene TRBJ2-2, with TRBD2 matching over 8 bases. The CDR3 totals 15 residues. The V and J ends lost 5 bases and 1 base, in that order; junction bases with no gene match: 4. Germline V gene data show CDR1 as SGDLS and CDR2 as YYNGEE. In nucleotides, the CDR3 is TGTGCCAGCAGGCGGGGGGCCGGGAACACCGGGGAGCTGTTTTTT. This translates into CASRRGAGNTGELFF.

The chain links TRBV18 to TRBJ1-5; TRBD1 aligns across 7 bases. CDR1 and CDR2 (germline): KGHSH, LQKENI. CDR3 size: 16 residues. Trimming removed 1 base from V and 1 base from J; junction bases left unmatched: 4. The CDR3 region has the DNA TGTGCCAGCTCACCACAAGGGGGCCTGAGCAATCAGCCCCAGCATTTT. Its protein is CASSPQGGLSNQPQHF.

This chain connects TRBV5-1 to TRBJ2-3; 11 nucleotides match TRBD1. The V gene end was trimmed by 4 bases and the J gene end by 5 bases; junction bases not matched to a gene: 3. The germline V gene has CDR1 SGHRS and CDR2 YFSETQ. The CDR3 length is 14 residues. CDR3 in amino acids: CASSVDRGQDTQYF. The CDR3 DNA sequence: TGCGCCAGCAGCGTGGACAGGGGGCAAGATACGCAGTATTTT.

V usage is TRBV30 and J usage is TRBJ2-2; weak D call: TRBD1 (6 bases). The length of the CDR3 is 14 residues. The V and J ends lost 2 bases and 1 base respectively, with 8 bases between them. Germline V gene data show CDR1 as GTSNPN and CDR2 as SVGIG (reference sequence). The CDR3 region is CAWSRDKNTGELFF. In nucleotides, the CDR3 is TGTGCCTGGAGTCGGGACAAGAACACCGGGGAGCTGTTTTTT.

J is TRBJ2-7 and V is TRBV15; TRBD2 agrees at 7 bases. The CDR3 is 15 amino acids. CDR1 LNHNV and CDR2 YYDKDF come from the germline V gene (reference sequence). With V trimmed by 4 bases and J by 1 base, 7 bases remained unmatched. CDR3 DNA sequence: TGTGCCACCAGCAAAGCGCCGGGACTATCCTACGAGCAGTACTTC. It specifies CATSKAPGLSYEQYF.